In its sample, the clone carrying this TCR beta chain was seen many times. The antigen remains undetermined. Original analysis: A papillary thyroid cancer distant-metastasis classifier was built from CDR3 differences across clinicopathological groups. TCRdb reassembled clones from the PCR reads with MiXCR. The V and J calls were not made by the authors but by TCRdb's processing. The table has roughly 71,000 clones, 15% to 20% seen once. The sample comes from a study of metastatic and nonmetastatic thyroid tumors. In the study overall: A comparison of repertoires was made across blood and tumor or nodule tissue from malignant and benign thyroid patients.

The CDR3 runs to 13 residues. The trim removed 4 bases at V and 7 bases at J, leaving 5 bases unmatched. Germline V gene data show CDR1 as LGHDT and CDR2 as YNNKEL (reference sequence). The entire patient cohort was treatment-naive prior to thyroid surgery. Findings and limits, study-wide: As reported, TCR beta diversity in blood and tumor was significantly higher in malignant thyroid tumors than in benign nodules.

The chain has TRBV3-1 and TRBJ1-2, with 8 bases lining up with TRBD1. Sequenced: blood. The clonotype was recovered from a female donor with papillary thyroid cancer or a benign thyroid nodule (not recorded which). Some clones in this sample may be carry-over from other donors' samples. CDR3 bases: TGTGCCAGCAGCCCGGGACAGGCAGGTGGCTACACCTTC. Translation: CASSPGQAGGYTF.